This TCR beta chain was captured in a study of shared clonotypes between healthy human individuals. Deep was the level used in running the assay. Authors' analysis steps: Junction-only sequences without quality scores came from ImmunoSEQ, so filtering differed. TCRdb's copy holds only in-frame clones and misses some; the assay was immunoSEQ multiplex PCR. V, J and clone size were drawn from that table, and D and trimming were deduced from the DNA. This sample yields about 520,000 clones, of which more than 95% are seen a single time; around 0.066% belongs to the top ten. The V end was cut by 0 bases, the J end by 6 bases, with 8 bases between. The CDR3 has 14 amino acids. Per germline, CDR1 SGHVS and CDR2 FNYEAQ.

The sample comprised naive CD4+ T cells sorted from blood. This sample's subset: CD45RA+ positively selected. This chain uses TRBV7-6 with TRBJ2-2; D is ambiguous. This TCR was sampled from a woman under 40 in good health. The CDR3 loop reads CASSLATFPGELFF. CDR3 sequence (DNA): TGTGCCAGCAGCTTAGCGACCTTCCCCGGGGAGCTGTTTTTT.